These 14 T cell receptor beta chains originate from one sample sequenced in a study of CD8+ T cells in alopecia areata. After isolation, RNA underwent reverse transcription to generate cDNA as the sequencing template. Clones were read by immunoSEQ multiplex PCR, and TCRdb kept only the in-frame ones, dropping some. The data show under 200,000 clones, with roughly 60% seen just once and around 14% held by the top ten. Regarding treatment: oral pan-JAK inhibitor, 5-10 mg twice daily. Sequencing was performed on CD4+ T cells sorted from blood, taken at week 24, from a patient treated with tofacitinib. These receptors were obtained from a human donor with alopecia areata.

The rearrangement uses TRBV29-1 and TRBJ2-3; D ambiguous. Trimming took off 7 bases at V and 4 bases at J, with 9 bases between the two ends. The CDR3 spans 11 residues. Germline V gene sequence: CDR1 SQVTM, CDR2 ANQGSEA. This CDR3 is CSALGPDTQYF. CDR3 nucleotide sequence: TGCAGCGCCCTAGGACCAGATACGCAGTATTTT.

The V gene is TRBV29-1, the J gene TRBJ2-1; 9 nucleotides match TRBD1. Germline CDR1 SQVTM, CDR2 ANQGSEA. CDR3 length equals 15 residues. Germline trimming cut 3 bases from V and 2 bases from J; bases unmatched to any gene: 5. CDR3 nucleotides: TGCAGCGTTGATCAGACAGGGGGGCCCTACAATGAGCAGTTCTTC. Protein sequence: CSVDQTGGPYNEQFF.

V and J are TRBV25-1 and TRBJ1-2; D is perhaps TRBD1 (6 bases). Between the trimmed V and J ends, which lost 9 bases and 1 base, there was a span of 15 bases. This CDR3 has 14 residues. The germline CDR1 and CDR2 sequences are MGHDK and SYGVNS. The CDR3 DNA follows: TGTGCCAGTACCCCCGGGACAAATAACTATGGCTACACCTTC. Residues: CASTPGTNNYGYTF.

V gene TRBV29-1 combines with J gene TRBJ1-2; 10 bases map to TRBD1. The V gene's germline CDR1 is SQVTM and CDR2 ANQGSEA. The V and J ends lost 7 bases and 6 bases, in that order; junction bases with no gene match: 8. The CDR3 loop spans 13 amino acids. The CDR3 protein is CSARQGAFDGYTF. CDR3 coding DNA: TGCAGCGCGCGACAGGGGGCGTTCGATGGCTACACCTTC.

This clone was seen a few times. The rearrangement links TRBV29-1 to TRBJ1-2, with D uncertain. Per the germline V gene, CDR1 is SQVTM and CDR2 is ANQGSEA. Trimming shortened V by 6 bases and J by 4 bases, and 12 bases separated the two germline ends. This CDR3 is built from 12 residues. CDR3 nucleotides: TGCAGCGTGAGGACGGCAGGCTATGGCTACACCTTC. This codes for CSVRTAGYGYTF.

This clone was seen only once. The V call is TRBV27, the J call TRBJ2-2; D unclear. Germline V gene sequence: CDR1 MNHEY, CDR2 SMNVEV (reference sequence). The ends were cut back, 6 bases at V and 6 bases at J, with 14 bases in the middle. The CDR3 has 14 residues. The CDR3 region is CASRNTGRSGELFF. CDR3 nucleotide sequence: TGTGCCAGCAGGAACACCGGGCGCTCCGGGGAGCTGTTTTTT.

DNA for the CDR3: TGCGCCAGCAGGTCTAACGCTAGGAACACCGGGGAGCTGTTTTTT. Its protein is CASRSNARNTGELFF. The rearrangement joins TRBV5-1 to TRBJ2-2; D is undetermined. Between the trimmed V and J ends, which lost 5 bases and 1 base, there was a span of 12 bases. The CDR3 is 15 residues long. Germline CDR1 and CDR2: SGHRS and YFSETQ.

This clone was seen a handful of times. CDR3 sequence (DNA): TGTGCCAGCAGCTGGTACAGGGGGCGAAGCACAGATACGCAGTATTTT. Residues: CASSWYRGRSTDTQYF. V and J are TRBV7-9 and TRBJ2-3; TRBD1 matches at 9 bases. V was pared by 4 bases and J by 0 bases, with 5 bases of the junction left unmatched. The CDR3 totals 16 residues. Germline V CDR1 and CDR2: SEHNR, FQNEAQ (reference sequence).

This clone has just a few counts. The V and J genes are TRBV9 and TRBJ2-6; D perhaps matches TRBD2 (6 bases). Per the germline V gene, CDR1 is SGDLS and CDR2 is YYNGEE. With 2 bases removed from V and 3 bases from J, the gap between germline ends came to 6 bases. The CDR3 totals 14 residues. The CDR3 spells CASSVGSGANVLTF. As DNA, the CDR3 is TGTGCCAGCAGCGTCGGGAGTGGGGCCAACGTCCTGACTTTC.

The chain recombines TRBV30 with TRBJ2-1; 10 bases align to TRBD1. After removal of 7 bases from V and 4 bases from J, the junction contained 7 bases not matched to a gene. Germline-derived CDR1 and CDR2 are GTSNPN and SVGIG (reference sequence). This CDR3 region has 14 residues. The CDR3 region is CASSRDRGYNEQFF. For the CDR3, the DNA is TGTGCCTCGTCCCGGGACAGGGGATACAATGAGCAGTTCTTC.

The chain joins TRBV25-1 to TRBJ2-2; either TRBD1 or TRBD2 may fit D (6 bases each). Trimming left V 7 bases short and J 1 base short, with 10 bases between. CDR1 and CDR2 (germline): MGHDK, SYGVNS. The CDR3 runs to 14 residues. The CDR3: CASTRGENTGELFF. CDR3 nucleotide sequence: TGTGCCAGCACAAGGGGGGAGAACACCGGGGAGCTGTTTTTT.

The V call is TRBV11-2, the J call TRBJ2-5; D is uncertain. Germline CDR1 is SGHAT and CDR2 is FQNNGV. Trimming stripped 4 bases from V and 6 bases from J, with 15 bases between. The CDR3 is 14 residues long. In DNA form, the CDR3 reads TGTGCCAGCAGCTCTGGACGGCCTTCGAAGACCCAGTACTTC. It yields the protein CASSSGRPSKTQYF.

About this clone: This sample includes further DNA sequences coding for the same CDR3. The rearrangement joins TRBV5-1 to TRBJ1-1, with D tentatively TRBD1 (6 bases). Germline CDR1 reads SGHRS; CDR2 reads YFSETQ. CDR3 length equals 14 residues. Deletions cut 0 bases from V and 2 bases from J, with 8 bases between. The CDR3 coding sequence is TGCGCCAGCAGCTTGGGACAGGCTAACACTGAAGCTTTCTTT. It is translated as CASSLGQANTEAFF. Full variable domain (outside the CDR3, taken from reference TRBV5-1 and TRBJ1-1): KAGVTQTPRYLIKTRGQQVTLSCSPISGHRSVSWYQQTPGQGLQFLFEYFSETQRNKGNFPGRFSGRQFSNSRSEMNVSTLELGDSALYLCASSLGQANTEAFFGQGTRLTVV.

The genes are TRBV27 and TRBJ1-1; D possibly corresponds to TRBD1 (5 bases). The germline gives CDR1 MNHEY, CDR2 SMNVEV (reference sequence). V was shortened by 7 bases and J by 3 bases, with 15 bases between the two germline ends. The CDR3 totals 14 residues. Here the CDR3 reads CASIRAGGYTEAFF. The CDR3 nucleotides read TGTGCCAGCATCAGGGCAGGAGGGTACACTGAAGCTTTCTTT.